This T cell receptor (beta chain) was sequenced during a study of blood T cell repertoires in COVID-19. For the study at large: Samples came from the United States, Italy and Spain, spanning acute and convalescent COVID-19.

Patients of the Seattle cohort, enrolled during active infection, were followed longitudinally. TCRdb's copy holds only in-frame clones and misses some; the assay was immunoSEQ multiplex PCR. The repertoire holds some 290,000 clones, under 90% seen once, with more than 9.5% in the top ten. Sequenced input: peripheral blood. This receptor was taken from a woman aged 25 to 39 with COVID-19, enrolled during active disease.

CDR3 sequence (DNA): TGTGCCAGCTCACCCCAGCCGGGATCACTCCTCGTCGAGCAGTACTTC. Translating it yields CASSPQPGSLLVEQYF. The rearrangement uses TRBV18 and TRBJ2-7, with D possibly TRBD2 on 5 matching bases. The CDR3 is 16 amino acids. CDR1 is KGHSH, CDR2 LQKENI, per germline. V dropped 3 bases and J dropped 6 bases, with 21 bases sitting between them.